The 17 T cell receptor beta chains presented below share a single source sample, sequenced in a study of control samples from healthy donors and cancer patients. Assay: immunoSEQ multiplex PCR; the TCRdb copy retains only in-frame clones and omits some. The repertoire has approximately 150,000 clones, around 90% of them found once; the top ten carry 4.9%. Material for sequencing was blood. The receptors here all came from a man under 40 in good health.

The chain joins TRBV9 to TRBJ1-4; TRBD1 matches 9 bases. Germline V gene data show CDR1 as SGDLS and CDR2 as YYNGEE. The junction had 8 bases not matched to a gene; V was cut back by 0 bases and J by 8 bases. The CDR3 is 16 amino acids. CDR3 nucleotides: TGTGCCAGCAGCGTAGAGGGACAGGGATTACCGGAAAAACTGTTTTTT. Translated, it gives CASSVEGQGLPEKLFF.

In this sample, this clone is medium-sized (0.01 to 0.1%). This chain joins TRBV15 and TRBJ1-1; 9 positions agree with TRBD1. The CDR3 runs 15 residues. Trimming removed 3 bases from V and 2 bases from J; junction bases left unmatched: 4. CDR1 LNHNV and CDR2 YYDKDF come from the germline V gene (reference sequence). The CDR3 is CATSSPGQGNTEAFF. The DNA of the CDR3 is TGTGCCACCAGCAGCCCGGGACAGGGTAACACTGAAGCTTTCTTT.

The chain employs TRBV19 and TRBJ1-5; 9 bases match TRBD1. The CDR3 has 15 residues. Trimming removed 10 bases from V and 1 base from J; junction bases left unmatched: 8. Germline CDR1 is LNHDA and CDR2 is SQIVND (reference sequence). CDR3 sequence reads: CATRGQGLSNQPQHF. CDR3 DNA: TGTGCCACCAGGGGACAGGGTTTAAGCAATCAGCCCCAGCATTTT.

The chain carries TRBV14 and TRBJ2-7, with 12 bases aligning to TRBD2. The germline V gene has CDR1 SGHDN and CDR2 FVKESK. The CDR3 totals 19 residues. V lost 0 bases, J lost 1 base, and 10 bases stayed unmatched. CDR3 nucleotide sequence: TGTGCCAGCAGCCAAGAACCCGCGACTAGCGGGGGCCCGTCCTACGAGCAGTACTTC. This gives the protein CASSQEPATSGGPSYEQYF.

V is TRBV4-3 and J is TRBJ2-3; tentative D call: TRBD2 (6 bases). The V and J ends lost 2 bases and 1 base respectively, with 10 bases between them. This CDR3 is built from 15 residues. Germline V gene sequence: CDR1 LGHNA, CDR2 YSLEER. CDR3 sequence: CASSQTWGGTDTQYF. The CDR3 DNA reads TGCGCCAGCAGCCAAACGTGGGGGGGCACAGATACGCAGTATTTT.

The rearrangement uses TRBV3-1 (or the pseudogene TRBV3-2) and TRBJ2-7; 8 bases are shared with TRBD1. V lost 0 bases to trimming and J lost 8 bases; unmatched junction nucleotides: 6. This CDR3 contains 14 residues. Germline-derived CDR1 and CDR2 are LGHDT and YNNKEL (reference sequence). CDR3 loop: CASSQEVSGGKQYF. The CDR3 coding sequence is TGTGCCAGCAGCCAAGAAGTCTCAGGGGGCAAGCAGTACTTC.

This clone was found once. The chain recombines TRBV5-6 with TRBJ2-7; 8 bases align to TRBD2. This CDR3 comprises 15 residues. Trimming removed 1 base from V and 0 bases from J; junction bases left unmatched: 3. The germline CDR1 and CDR2 sequences are SGHDT and YYEEEE. The CDR3 region has the DNA TGTGCCAGCAGCTTGTGGGCGGGAGGCTCCTACGAGCAGTACTTC. Encoded protein: CASSLWAGGSYEQYF.

The chain is built from TRBV5-4 and TRBJ2-3; TRBD2 might be the D (5 bases). Per the germline V gene, CDR1 is SGHNT and CDR2 is YYREEE (reference sequence). The germline V and J ends were trimmed by 7 bases and 2 bases, with 20 bases remaining between them. CDR3 size: 16 residues. The CDR3 protein is CASGSSSGFTTDTQYF. CDR3 DNA sequence: TGTGCCAGCGGCTCGTCCAGCGGATTCACCACAGATACGCAGTATTTT.

This clone was counted a single time. The J gene is TRBJ2-2, the V gene TRBV11-3, with a weak D call TRBD1 (7 bases). The CDR3 has 16 amino acids. Germline CDR1 and CDR2: SGHNT and YENEEA. The V and J ends lost 5 bases and 4 bases respectively, with 17 bases between them. CDR3 sequence: CASSKEGTAGTGELFF. The CDR3 bases are TGTGCCAGCAGCAAAGAAGGGACAGCGGGCACCGGGGAGCTGTTTTTT.

The chain combines TRBV6-5 with TRBJ2-7, with D hard to call. CDR3 length equals 14 residues. The V gene lost 2 bases and the J gene lost 0 bases, with 8 bases spanning the gap. Germline CDR1 reads MNHEY; CDR2 reads SVGAGI. Written as DNA, the CDR3 is TGTGCCAGCAGTTACAGGCATGACTCCTACGAGCAGTACTTC. Protein product: CASSYRHDSYEQYF.

The V gene is TRBV5-5, the J gene TRBJ2-3; possibly TRBD1 or TRBD2 for D (5 bases each). The CDR3 has 17 residues. Trimming removed 6 bases at V and 2 bases at J, with 22 bases between. The germline V gene encodes CDR1 SGHKS and CDR2 YYEKEE (reference sequence). The CDR3 DNA reads TGTGCCAGCACCATTGGTTGGGGAATGGGGGACACAGATACGCAGTATTTT. The encoded protein is CASTIGWGMGDTDTQYF.

J is TRBJ2-5 and V is TRBV24-1; TRBD1 or TRBD2 may be the D gene (5 bases each). The CDR3 runs 12 residues. The V end lost 11 bases, the J end lost 6 bases, and 15 bases lay between the germline ends. The V gene's germline CDR1 is KGHDR and CDR2 SFDVKD. The CDR3 nucleotides read TGTGCCAAAAGACTTGGGACGAAGACCCAGTACTTC. As protein: CAKRLGTKTQYF.

The V gene is TRBV4-2, the J gene TRBJ1-5; D ambiguous. The germline gives CDR1 LGHNA, CDR2 YNFKEQ. The CDR3 extends over 14 amino acids. V lost 1 base and J 6 bases, leaving 10 bases between the germline ends. This CDR3 reads CASSQAGVPQPQHF. CDR3 in DNA: TGTGCCAGCAGCCAAGCCGGGGTACCTCAGCCCCAGCATTTT.

The genes are TRBV5-4 and TRBJ2-7; 9 bases are shared with TRBD1. CDR1 is SGHNT, CDR2 YYREEE, per germline (reference sequence). The CDR3 runs 15 residues. V shed 4 bases and J 4 bases; nucleotides not matched to a gene: 9. The CDR3 is CASSSAGTGLYEQYF. The CDR3 nucleotides read TGTGCCAGCAGCAGCGCCGGGACAGGGTTGTACGAGCAGTACTTC.

This clone has a single count. The genes are TRBV11-3 and TRBJ2-1; D remains unclear. The CDR3 extends over 13 amino acids. Trimming removed 6 bases from V and 3 bases from J, with 9 bases in between. Germline V gene sequence: CDR1 SGHNT, CDR2 YENEEA. This CDR3 reads CASRDSNYNEQFF. The CDR3 DNA sequence: TGTGCCAGCAGAGACTCCAACTACAATGAGCAGTTCTTC.

V and J are TRBV29-1 and TRBJ1-2, with D possibly TRBD1 on 6 matching bases. Between the trimmed V and J ends, which lost 2 bases and 6 bases, there was a span of 13 bases. CDR3 size: 13 residues. CDR1 and CDR2 from the germline V gene are SQVTM and ANQGSEA. CDR3 DNA sequence: TGCAGCGTTGAACACAGGGTTGGCGATGGCTACACCTTC. Encoded protein: CSVEHRVGDGYTF.

The chain has TRBV3-1 (or the pseudogene TRBV3-2) and TRBJ1-1; D possibly corresponds to TRBD1 (5 bases). Germline V gene sequence: CDR1 LGHDT, CDR2 YNNKEL (reference sequence). The CDR3 runs 15 residues. V was trimmed by 1 base and J by 1 base, leaving 10 bases between them. CDR3 amino acids: CASSQAGLKNTEAFF. In DNA, the CDR3 is TGTGCCAGCAGCCAAGCGGGACTTAAGAACACTGAAGCTTTCTTT.